Below are 30 T cell receptor beta chains sequenced from a single sample in a study of blood T cells in healthy people across ages. With a J-beta primer mix and a sample-barcoded 5' primer, a second PCR ran roughly 6 to 11 cycles. MiXCR was run by TCRdb on the 5' RACE reads, yielding one entry per CDR3 protein. The table lists fewer than 2,000,000 distinct CDR3 sequences, roughly 32% of them singletons, with 11% in the top ten. Sequencing used blood. The receptors were sampled from a young woman in good health.

Many counts were recorded for this clonotype. V is TRBV5-1 and J is TRBJ1-2; 7 bases line up with TRBD1. Looked up from germline, CDR1 is SGHRS and CDR2 is YFSETQ. V shed 3 bases and J 5 bases; nucleotides not matched to a gene: 10. The CDR3 sequence is 15 residues long. As DNA, the CDR3 is TGCGCCAGCAGCTCCGGGACAGCTTCTGGGTATGGCTACACCTTC. Protein sequence: CASSSGTASGYGYTF.

Remarks on this clonotype: A read error may be the cause here, since a much bigger clone is one base away. CDR3 loop: CSVLNAPLRTYEQYF. The CDR3 nucleotides read TGCAGCGTTCTCAATGCCCCCCTACGGACCTACGAGCAGTACTTC. The J gene is TRBJ2-7, the V gene TRBV29-1; no clear D gene. In germline, CDR1 is SQVTM, CDR2 ANQGSEA. The CDR3 is 15 amino acids. Deletions cut 5 bases from V and 2 bases from J, with 19 bases between.

V gene TRBV11-2 combines with J gene TRBJ1-2; perhaps TRBD1 as D (6 bases). Germline loops: CDR1 SGHAT, CDR2 FQNNGV. There are 18 residues in the CDR3. V was pared by 1 base and J by 11 bases, with 29 bases between. The CDR3 reads CASSLGVQTGMLSTGYTF. CDR3 DNA: TGTGCCAGCAGCTTAGGGGTTCAAACAGGGATGCTGAGTACGGGATACACCTTC.

In this sample, this clonotype turned up a few times. The chain recombines TRBV9 with TRBJ2-1; possible D gene TRBD2, 5 bases. V was trimmed by 3 bases and J by 10 bases, leaving 14 bases between them. Per the germline V gene, CDR1 is SGDLS and CDR2 is YYNGEE. This CDR3 spans 13 amino acids. CDR3 sequence (DNA): TGTGCCAGCAGCGCCCGAACTACGGGGGAGCAGTTCTTC. Translation: CASSARTTGEQFF. The variable domain in full, completed from reference TRBV9 and TRBJ2-1, reads DSGVTQTPKHLITATGQRVTLRCSPRSGDLSVYWYQQSLDQGLQFLIQYYNGEERAKGNILERFSAQQFPDLHSELNLSSLELGDSALYFCASSARTTGEQFFGPGTRLTVL.

This clonotype was detected a few times. J is TRBJ1-1 and V is TRBV29-1; the D gene is possibly TRBD1 (5 bases). CDR3 length equals 13 residues. The germline V gene encodes CDR1 SQVTM and CDR2 ANQGSEA. Trimming removed 5 bases at V and 0 bases at J, with 10 bases between. The CDR3 loop reads CSVMTALNTEAFF. CDR3 nucleotides: TGCAGCGTTATGACAGCTTTGAACACTGAAGCTTTCTTT.

Only one count was recorded for this clonotype. J is TRBJ2-7 and V is TRBV11-2; TRBD2 agrees at 11 bases. V dropped 4 bases and J dropped 3; count of bases not matched to a gene: 8. Germline loops: CDR1 SGHAT, CDR2 FQNNGV. This CDR3 has 16 residues. The CDR3: CASSSLAGGHYYEQYF. For the CDR3, the DNA is TGTGCCAGCAGCTCCCTAGCGGGAGGCCACTACTACGAGCAGTACTTC.

The sample holds a few counts of this clonotype. This chain uses TRBV7-2 with TRBJ2-7, with no clear D. CDR1 and CDR2 (germline): SGHTA, FQGNSA. V lost 5 bases to trimming and J lost 3 bases, with 11 bases between them. The CDR3 runs 13 residues. CDR3: CASSPGWNYEQYF. The CDR3 region has the DNA TGTGCCAGCAGCCCAGGTTGGAACTACGAGCAGTACTTC.

This clonotype was observed a handful of times. The chain carries TRBV15 and TRBJ2-7; D is unclear. V was cut by 0 bases and J by 3 bases, with 15 bases left in between. CDR3 size: 16 residues. Germline V gives CDR1 LNHNV, CDR2 YYDKDF (reference sequence). The CDR3, as DNA: TGTGCCACCAGCAGAGATGAGGAGACAACCAGCTACGAGCAGTACTTC. It is translated as CATSRDEETTSYEQYF.

A few counts support this clonotype. V usage is TRBV7-9 and J usage is TRBJ1-1; no reliable D call. Germline V gene sequence: CDR1 SEHNR, CDR2 FQNEAQ (reference sequence). Trimming removed 2 bases at V and 1 base at J, with 11 bases between. The CDR3 spans 15 residues. DNA of the CDR3: TGTGCCAGCAGCTTATACGGCAGGAAGAACACTGAAGCTTTCTTT. This translates into CASSLYGRKNTEAFF.

This chain connects TRBV20-1 to TRBJ2-1; the match to TRBD1 covers 7 bases. Germline assignment: CDR1 DFQATT and CDR2 SNEGSKA (reference sequence). V lost 1 base, J lost 0 bases, and 6 bases stayed unmatched. This CDR3 has 16 residues. In nucleotides, the CDR3 is TGCAGTGCTAGAGTCGCCGGGACAGTCTCCTACAATGAGCAGTTCTTC. Translation: CSARVAGTVSYNEQFF.

The rearrangement uses TRBV12-5 and TRBJ2-1; D is undetermined. The CDR3 has 10 amino acids. Trimming took off 2 bases at V and 14 bases at J, with 7 bases between the two ends. Germline values: CDR1 LGHNT, CDR2 FRNRAP. The CDR3 is CASGLSREFF. CDR3 DNA sequence: TGTGCTAGTGGTTTGTCACGAGAGTTCTTC.

This clonotype was observed a few times. This rearrangement joins TRBV29-1 to TRBJ1-2; the match to TRBD1 covers 9 bases. The V and J ends lost 5 bases and 3 bases, in that order; junction bases with no gene match: 13. The CDR3 spans 16 residues. Germline values: CDR1 SQVTM, CDR2 ANQGSEA. The DNA of the CDR3 is TGCAGCGTTCCTATCCGGACAGGGGAGGGCGACTATGGCTACACCTTC. Its translation: CSVPIRTGEGDYGYTF.

This rearrangement joins TRBV9 to TRBJ2-1; 11 nucleotides match TRBD2. J was trimmed by 0 bases and V by 3 bases; bases with no gene match: 5. CDR3 length: 17 amino acids. CDR1 is SGDLS and CDR2 is YYNGEE in the germline V gene. The CDR3 nucleotides read TGTGCCAGCAGCGCCGGACTAGCGGGTTTCTCCTACAATGAGCAGTTCTTC. Its protein is CASSAGLAGFSYNEQFF.

This chain uses TRBV7-2 with TRBJ1-1; D gene uncertain. The CDR3 has 13 residues. Trimming removed 1 base from V and 6 bases from J, with 9 bases in between. Per germline, CDR1 SGHTA and CDR2 FQGNSA. CDR3: CASSLERGPEAFF. Here the CDR3 DNA reads TGTGCCAGCAGCTTAGAGCGCGGCCCTGAAGCTTTCTTT.

In its sample, this clonotype was seen once. This chain links TRBV20-1 with TRBJ1-5, with D tentatively TRBD1 (5 bases). CDR3 size: 15 residues. Germline V gene lookup returns CDR1 DFQATT and CDR2 SNEGSKA (reference sequence). Deletions cut 5 bases from V and 4 bases from J, with 18 bases between. DNA for the CDR3: TGCAGTGCTGCGGCGAGGGGTCCACGGAATCAGCCCCAGCATTTT. Translated, it gives CSAAARGPRNQPQHF.

This clonotype was counted only a few times. CDR3 coding DNA: TGTGCCAGCAGTTACTTAGGGACAGGTCAAGAGACCCAGTACTTC. Translated, it gives CASSYLGTGQETQYF. This rearrangement joins TRBV6-6 to TRBJ2-5; TRBD1 agrees at 8 bases. The V segment lost 1 base and the J segment 2 bases; nucleotides outside the gene matches: 3. The CDR3 runs 15 residues. CDR1 MNHNY and CDR2 SVGAGI come from the germline V gene (reference sequence).

To note about this clonotype: This may be a read error, as it is one base from a much larger clone. V is TRBV10-3 and J is TRBJ2-7; D possibly corresponds to TRBD2 (6 bases). Germline loops: CDR1 ENHRY, CDR2 SYGVKD. This CDR3 has 12 amino acids. The chain's CDR3 is CATSRERYEQYF. CDR3 nucleotides: TGTGCCACCAGTCGGGAGAGGTACGAGCAGTACTTC.

J is TRBJ2-3 and V is TRBV12-5; 9 nucleotides line up with TRBD1. V shed 0 bases and J 5 bases; nucleotides not matched to a gene: 9. CDR3 length: 17 residues. CDR1 is LGHNT and CDR2 is FRNRAP in the germline V gene. The CDR3 bases are TGTGCTAGTGGTTTGGTACTGGGACAGGGAACGGGAGATACGCAGTATTTT. Amino acids: CASGLVLGQGTGDTQYF.

In its sample, this clonotype was seen many times. The rearrangement links TRBV10-3 to TRBJ2-3, with D perhaps being TRBD1 or TRBD2 (5 bases each). Trimming pared 4 bases from V and 0 bases from J, leaving 11 bases between. Germline lookup yields CDR1 ENHRY and CDR2 SYGVKD. The CDR3 length is 15 residues. CDR3 protein: CAISGGPNSTDTQYF. In DNA, the CDR3 is TGTGCCATCAGTGGGGGACCGAATAGCACAGATACGCAGTATTTT.

This clonotype has a single count. The junction and the germline gene differ at one end; a read error may be behind it. J is TRBJ2-7 and V is TRBV2; D might be TRBD1 or TRBD2, each matching 5 bases. The CDR3 has 15 residues. CDR1 and CDR2 from the germline V gene are SNHLY and FYNNEI. The CDR3 DNA reads as TGTGCCAGCAGTGAAGTGGGGACGGCTTCCTACGAGCGGTACTTC. It is translated as CASSEVGTASYERYF.

This clonotype was observed a handful of times. This chain connects TRBV7-8 to TRBJ1-2; D call uncertain. V was pared by 2 bases and J by 4 bases, with 11 bases between. This CDR3 comprises 14 residues. Germline V CDR1 and CDR2: SGHVS, FQNEAQ. CDR3 region: CASSLQDGAYGYTF. CDR3 sequence (DNA): TGTGCCAGCAGCTTACAGGATGGCGCCTATGGCTACACCTTC.

To note about this clonotype: The junction departs from the called germline gene at one end, perhaps through a read error. The chain recombines TRBV3-1 with TRBJ1-6; no clear D. The germline CDR1 and CDR2 sequences are LGHDT and YNNKEL (reference sequence). The CDR3 is made up of 20 amino acids. The CDR3 DNA follows: TGTGCCGGCAGCCAAGATTTTTCCCTGTGGGAAGGGATATCGAATTCACCCCTCCACTTT. Protein product: CAGSQDFSLWEGISNSPLHF.

This chain uses TRBV4-1 with TRBJ2-3, with 9 bases lining up with TRBD2. With 4 bases clipped from V and 3 bases from J, the junction kept 17 bases outside the gene matches. Per germline, CDR1 MGHRA and CDR2 YSYEKL. This CDR3 is built from 19 residues. CDR3 protein: CASSPREGLAGILTDTQYF. CDR3 in DNA: TGCGCCAGCAGCCCCCGTGAGGGGCTAGCGGGAATTCTGACAGATACGCAGTATTTT.

This chain connects TRBV5-1 to TRBJ2-1; the D gene is possibly TRBD1 (5 bases). The CDR3 is made up of 14 amino acids. Germline values: CDR1 SGHRS, CDR2 YFSETQ. The V gene lost 6 bases and the J gene lost 5 bases, with 15 bases spanning the gap. CDR3: CASNPQGSNNEQFF. The CDR3 DNA reads as TGCGCCAGCAACCCCCAGGGCTCAAACAATGAGCAGTTCTTC.

The CDR3 reads CSARYPSGSYNEQFF. The CDR3 DNA reads as TGCAGTGCTCGGTACCCTAGCGGCTCCTACAATGAGCAGTTCTTC. The V gene is TRBV20-1, the J gene TRBJ2-1, with 7 bases lining up with TRBD2. This CDR3 comprises 15 residues. V shed 5 bases and J 0 bases; nucleotides not matched to a gene: 7. CDR1 and CDR2 from the germline V gene are DFQATT and SNEGSKA (reference sequence).

This clonotype has just a few counts. The chain uses TRBV21-1 and TRBJ2-7; TRBD1, the table's D call, lacks a check against the DNA. TRBV21-1 is described as a pseudogene. The CDR3 is 19 amino acids. CDR3 nucleotide sequence: TGTGCCAGCAGCAGCCAAAGGGAGGCGCGGGGGGTCTCATCCTACGAGCAGTACTTC. Protein: CASSSQREARGVSSYEQYF.

The chain is built from TRBV6-1 and TRBJ2-3; TRBD2 matches 16 bases. Per the germline V gene, CDR1 is MNHNS and CDR2 is SASEGT. V lost 5 bases, J lost 4 bases, and 12 bases stayed unmatched. The CDR3 sequence is 19 residues long. CDR3 sequence (DNA): TGTGCCAGCAGTCCCGGGACTAGCGGGAGGGCCTCGGTCTCAGATACGCAGTATTTT. Translating it yields CASSPGTSGRASVSDTQYF.

This chain joins TRBV27 and TRBJ2-3, with D perhaps TRBD1 or TRBD2 (5 bases each). The CDR3 has 15 amino acids. The germline V gene encodes CDR1 MNHEY and CDR2 SMNVEV (reference sequence). The V and J ends lost 4 bases and 2 bases respectively, with 13 bases between them. Here the CDR3 DNA reads TGTGCCAGCAGTTCGTCCGGGGCCGACACAGATACGCAGTATTTT. It translates to CASSSSGADTDTQYF.

This clonotype was observed once. This chain links TRBV7-8 with TRBJ1-1; TRBD1 is a possible D gene (5 bases). Germline V gene sequence: CDR1 SGHVS, CDR2 FQNEAQ. V was shortened by 5 bases and J by 11 bases, with 24 bases between the two germline ends. The length of the CDR3 is 15 residues. The CDR3 spells CASSQRPGTRSGAFF. CDR3 nucleotide sequence: TGTGCCAGCAGCCAGCGCCCCGGGACCAGAAGTGGGGCTTTCTTT. The full variable domain, rest sourced from reference TRBV7-8 and TRBJ1-1, is GAGVSQSPRYKVAKRGQDVALRCDPISGHVSLFWYQQALGQGPEFLTYFQNEAQLDKSGLPSDRFFAERPEGSVSTLKIQRTQQEDSAVYLCASSQRPGTRSGAFFGQGTRLTVV.

Remarks on this clonotype: A much larger clone differs from this one at a single base, so this may be a read error. V usage is TRBV6-1 and J usage is TRBJ2-1; 9 bases align to TRBD2. The CDR3 covers 15 residues. Germline CDR1 is MNHNS and CDR2 is SASEGT. CDR3 region: CTSRGTSWDDNEQFF. The CDR3 nucleotides are TGTACCAGCAGGGGGACTAGCTGGGATGACAATGAGCAGTTCTTC.